One and the same sample provided the 22 T cell receptor beta chains below, sequenced in a study of CD8 T cells in ankylosing spondylitis. TCRdb redid the calling of the 5' RACE reads with MiXCR, one entry per CDR3 protein. Here the sample spans about 240,000 distinct CDR3 sequences, around 9.1% being singletons. Sequenced input: blood, either unsorted or a sorted T cell fraction (not recorded which). The receptors shown here come from a male donor with ankylosing spondylitis or in good health (not recorded which).

This clonotype was found many times. The chain is built from TRBV29-1 and TRBJ2-7, with 10 bases fitting TRBD1. Trimming removed 8 bases from V and 5 bases from J; junction bases left unmatched: 9. This CDR3 contains 13 residues. Per the germline V gene, CDR1 is SQVTM and CDR2 is ANQGSEA. As DNA, the CDR3 is TGCAGCTCGGGACAGGGGTTCGGTAACGAGCAGTACTTC. Protein: CSSGQGFGNEQYF.

The rearrangement joins TRBV20-1 to TRBJ1-5; no definite D call. V lost 7 bases, J lost 2 bases, and 12 bases lay in between. The CDR3 runs 13 residues. CDR1 and CDR2 (germline): DFQATT, SNEGSKA (reference sequence). This CDR3 reads CSVRPRGNQPQHF. The CDR3, as DNA: TGCAGTGTCAGACCGAGGGGCAATCAGCCCCAGCATTTT.

This clonotype appeared many times. In DNA, the CDR3 is TGCAGTGCTAGCGGGAGTGATGCGGGCGAGCAGTTCTTC. It specifies CSASGSDAGEQFF. The rearrangement joins TRBV20-1 to TRBJ2-1; D is possibly TRBD2 (6 bases). The CDR3 has 13 residues. Trimming shortened V by 3 bases and J by 10 bases, and 16 bases separated the two germline ends. Germline V gene data show CDR1 as DFQATT and CDR2 as SNEGSKA (reference sequence).

As for this clonotype: One base away lies a much larger clone, so this may be a sequencing read error. This chain connects TRBV12-5 to TRBJ2-1; no clear D. Trimming left V 2 bases short and J 7 bases short, with 6 bases between. Germline CDR1 is LGHNT and CDR2 is FRNRAP. The CDR3 contains 12 residues. The CDR3 region is CASGLLRNEQFF. The CDR3 DNA follows: TGTGCTAGTGGTTTGTTGAGAAATGAGCAGTTCTTC. The variable domain in full, completed from reference TRBV12-5 and TRBJ2-1, reads DARVTQTPRHKVTEMGQEVTMRCQPILGHNTVFWYRQTMMQGLELLAYFRNRAPLDDSGMPKDRFSAEMPDATLATLKIQPSEPRDSAVYFCASGLLRNEQFFGPGTRLTVL.

In its sample, this clonotype was seen many times. The chain is built from TRBV20-1 and TRBJ2-1, with D maybe TRBD2 (5 bases). In germline, CDR1 is DFQATT, CDR2 SNEGSKA (reference sequence). This CDR3 contains 15 residues. With 1 base removed from V and 0 bases from J, the gap between germline ends came to 10 bases. For the CDR3, the DNA is TGCAGTGCTAGAGGCGTAGGGAGCTCCTACAATGAGCAGTTCTTC. This gives the protein CSARGVGSSYNEQFF.

This clonotype was recorded many times. V gene TRBV4-2 combines with J gene TRBJ2-7, with TRBD1 matching over 11 bases. V trimming: 4 bases; J trimming: 3 bases; junction bases outside the gene matches: 2. There are 14 residues in the CDR3. Germline assignment: CDR1 LGHNA and CDR2 YNFKEQ. The CDR3 DNA follows: TGTGCCAGCAGCCCGGGACAGGGGGACTACGAGCAGTACTTC. Protein product: CASSPGQGDYEQYF.

This clonotype has ten or more counts. The V call is TRBV5-6, the J call TRBJ2-5; D not resolved. This CDR3 comprises 16 residues. Germline V gives CDR1 SGHDT, CDR2 YYEEEE. V was cut by 0 bases and J by 5 bases, with 17 bases left in between. The DNA for the CDR3 is TGTGCCAGCAGCTTGGAACCAGCAGTAGGAAGGGAGACCCAGTACTTC. Protein: CASSLEPAVGRETQYF.

This chain connects TRBV20-1 to TRBJ2-6; D gene unclear. CDR1 is DFQATT, CDR2 SNEGSKA, per germline (reference sequence). The CDR3 has 15 amino acids. Trimming shortened V by 5 bases and J by 0 bases, and 11 bases separated the two germline ends. Here the CDR3 reads CSAPAVSSGANVLTF. The CDR3 DNA follows: TGCAGTGCTCCGGCAGTCAGCTCTGGGGCCAACGTCCTGACTTTC.

In its sample, this clonotype was seen many times. The genes are TRBV12-3 or TRBV12-4 and TRBJ2-1; D gene unclear. The CDR3 length is 14 residues. V dropped 7 bases and J dropped 6 bases, with 16 bases sitting between them. The DNA for the CDR3 is TGTGCCAGCACTGAACCGACGGCGCCCAATGAGCAGTTCTTC. Translating gives CASTEPTAPNEQFF.

The chain carries TRBV18 and TRBJ2-7; D possibly corresponds to TRBD1 (7 bases). This CDR3 region has 14 residues. Per germline, CDR1 KGHSH and CDR2 LQKENI. The V end lost 3 bases, the J end lost 6 bases, and 15 bases lay between the germline ends. The CDR3 bases are TGTGCCAGCTCACCTAGGAGGGACAGCCCCGAGCAGTACTTC. This translates into CASSPRRDSPEQYF.

Ten or more counts support this clonotype. The chain carries TRBV10-3 and TRBJ2-3, with 9 bases matching TRBD2. The CDR3 loop spans 16 amino acids. Germline CDR1 reads ENHRY; CDR2 reads SYGVKD. Unmatched junction bases numbered 7, after V lost 0 bases and J lost 6 bases. The CDR3 DNA reads TGTGCCATCAGTGAGTCGAGGGGACTAGCAACCGATACGCAGTATTTT. Protein sequence: CAISESRGLATDTQYF.

This clonotype was recorded many times. The chain carries TRBV7-2 and TRBJ2-1, with D perhaps given as TRBD1 or TRBD2 (5 bases each). Germline CDR1 SGHTA, CDR2 FQGNSA. The CDR3 consists of 17 residues. Trimming pared 0 bases from V and 1 base from J, leaving 13 bases between. In nucleotides, the CDR3 is TGTGCCAGCAGCTTAGCGTCGGGGCGGGTTTCCTACAATGAGCAGTTCTTC. Its translation: CASSLASGRVSYNEQFF.

In its sample, this clonotype was seen many times. V gene TRBV12-3 or TRBV12-4 combines with J gene TRBJ2-3; TRBD1 agrees at 7 bases. The V segment lost 6 bases and the J segment 5 bases; nucleotides outside the gene matches: 14. The CDR3 length is 16 residues. CDR3 sequence (DNA): TGTGCCAGCAGCCCCTCGAGGACCCGGGACAGAGATACGCAGTATTTT. Protein sequence: CASSPSRTRDRDTQYF.

The chain has TRBV5-1 and TRBJ1-1; 9 positions match TRBD1. The CDR3 is 17 residues long. The V and J ends lost 0 bases and 5 bases, in that order; junction bases with no gene match: 11. Germline CDR1 reads SGHRS; CDR2 reads YFSETQ. CDR3 sequence reads: CASSLAGQGSRRTEAFF. The DNA of the CDR3 is TGCGCCAGCAGCTTGGCCGGACAGGGGTCCAGACGGACTGAAGCTTTCTTT. The variable domain in full, completed from reference TRBV5-1 and TRBJ1-1, reads KAGVTQTPRYLIKTRGQQVTLSCSPISGHRSVSWYQQTPGQGLQFLFEYFSETQRNKGNFPGRFSGRQFSNSRSEMNVSTLELGDSALYLCASSLAGQGSRRTEAFFGQGTRLTVV.

This clonotype was observed a few times. The chain joins TRBV5-1 to TRBJ1-1, with D perhaps matching TRBD1 (5 bases). Per the germline V gene, CDR1 is SGHRS and CDR2 is YFSETQ. This CDR3 has 15 residues. V was clipped by 1 base and J by 3 bases, with 13 bases between them. CDR3 residues: CASSLHRRAHTEAFF. DNA of the CDR3: TGCGCCAGCAGCTTGCACCGCAGGGCCCACACTGAAGCTTTCTTT.

There are many counts of this clonotype. The chain carries TRBV9 and TRBJ2-3; a possible D gene is TRBD2 (5 bases). CDR1 is SGDLS, CDR2 YYNGEE, per germline. This CDR3 has 15 amino acids. The germline V and J ends were trimmed by 0 bases and 2 bases, with 10 bases remaining between them. The CDR3: CASSVALSATDTQYF. The CDR3 DNA sequence: TGTGCCAGCAGCGTAGCGCTTAGCGCCACAGATACGCAGTATTTT.

This clonotype occurred many times. In nucleotides, the CDR3 is TGTGCCACCAGCAGAGATCGTGTGAACTATGGCTACACCTTC. Translation: CATSRDRVNYGYTF. V is TRBV15 and J is TRBJ1-2; D is undetermined. The V end was cut by 0 bases, the J end by 2 bases, with 7 bases between. This CDR3 is built from 14 residues. CDR1 LNHNV and CDR2 YYDKDF come from the germline V gene (reference sequence).

This clonotype was counted many times. The chain couples TRBV12-3 or TRBV12-4 to TRBJ1-2, with TRBD1 as a possible D gene (5 bases). The length of the CDR3 is 13 residues. The V end was cut by 5 bases, the J end by 7 bases, with 14 bases between. CDR3 sequence reads: CASSPSGPGGYTF. The DNA for the CDR3 is TGTGCCAGCAGTCCCTCAGGGCCCGGTGGCTACACCTTC.

The chain combines TRBV19 with TRBJ1-1; D remains ambiguous. The germline CDR1 and CDR2 sequences are LNHDA and SQIVND (reference sequence). V lost 7 bases to trimming and J lost 0 bases, with 9 bases between them. This CDR3 has 13 amino acids. This CDR3 is CASNFGVNTEAFF. For the CDR3, the DNA is TGTGCCAGTAACTTTGGGGTGAACACTGAAGCTTTCTTT.

This chain uses TRBV30 with TRBJ2-7; D may be TRBD1 (6 bases). This CDR3 is built from 12 residues. Per the germline V gene, CDR1 is GTSNPN and CDR2 is SVGIG (reference sequence). Trimming shortened V by 5 bases and J by 3 bases, and 11 bases separated the two germline ends. The CDR3 coding sequence is TGTGCCTGGGGGGACAACCACTACGAGCAGTACTTC. Its translation is CAWGDNHYEQYF.

In this sample, this clonotype turned up many times. This sequence joins TRBV20-1 and TRBJ2-7; D remains ambiguous. The CDR3 has 15 amino acids. CDR1 is DFQATT, CDR2 SNEGSKA, per germline (reference sequence). V shed 0 bases and J shed 0 bases, with 12 bases lying between them. CDR3 DNA sequence: TGCAGTGCTAGAGATGACCACGGTAGCTCCTACGAGCAGTACTTC. Translating it yields CSARDDHGSSYEQYF.

This clonotype was seen many times. The chain is built from TRBV28 and TRBJ2-5, with 11 bases matching TRBD2. The ends lost 4 bases at V and 5 bases at J; junction bases unmatched: 3. In germline, CDR1 is MDHEN, CDR2 SYDVKM. The CDR3 runs 14 residues. CDR3 DNA sequence: TGTGCCAGCAGTTCCCGACTAGCGGGGGAGACCCAGTACTTC. It translates to CASSSRLAGETQYF.